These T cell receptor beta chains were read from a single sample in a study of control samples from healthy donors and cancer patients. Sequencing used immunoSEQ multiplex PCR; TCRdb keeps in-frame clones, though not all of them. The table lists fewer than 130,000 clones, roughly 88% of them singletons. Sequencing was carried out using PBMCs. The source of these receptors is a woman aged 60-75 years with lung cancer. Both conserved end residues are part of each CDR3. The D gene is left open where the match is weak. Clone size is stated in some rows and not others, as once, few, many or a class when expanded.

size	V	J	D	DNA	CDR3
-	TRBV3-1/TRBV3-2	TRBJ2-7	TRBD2	TGTGCCAGCAGCCAAGGTTGGCCTAGCGGGAGGTCCCACGAGCAGTACTTC	CASSQGWPSGRSHEQYF
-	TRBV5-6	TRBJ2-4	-	TGTGCCAGCAGCTTGGTGGGCATTCAGTACTTC	CASSLVGIQYF
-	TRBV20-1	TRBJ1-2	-	TGCAGTGCTAGCCGGGTACAGGGCTACACCTTC	CSASRVQGYTF
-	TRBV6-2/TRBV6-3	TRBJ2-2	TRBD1	TGTGCCAGCAGTCCCGGACAGGGGATCACCGGGGAGCTGTTTTTT	CASSPGQGITGELFF
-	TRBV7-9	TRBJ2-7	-	TGTGCCAGCAGCCCCGGCTCCTACGAGCAGTACTTC	CASSPGSYEQYF
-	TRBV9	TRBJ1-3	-	TGTGCCAGCAGCGTAGGCCAGGGTCTTGGAAACACCATTGTATATTTT	CASSVGQGLGNTIVYF
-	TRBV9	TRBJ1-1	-	TGTGCCAGCAGCTCAGACAAGGGGTGGACTGAAGCTTTCTTT	CASSSDKGWTEAFF
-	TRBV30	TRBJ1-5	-	TGTGCCTGGAGTGTGAGCAGGGATCAGCCCCAGCATTTT	CAWSVSRDQPQHF
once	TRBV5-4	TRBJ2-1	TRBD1	TGTGCCAGCAGCTGGACAGGTATGCAATCACCCCAGTTCTTC	CASSWTGMQSPQFF
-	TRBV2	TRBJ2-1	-	TGTGCCAGCAGTGACCAGCTCAATGAGCAGTTCTTC	CASSDQLNEQFF
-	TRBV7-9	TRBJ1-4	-	TGTGCCAGCAGCCGGGAGGGGAGTTGGGAAAAACTGTTTTTT	CASSREGSWEKLFF
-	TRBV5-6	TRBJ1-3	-	TGTGCCAGCAGCTTGGGGGGAACTGGAAACACCATATATTTT	CASSLGGTGNTIYF
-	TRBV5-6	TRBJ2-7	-	TGTGCCAGCAGCTTAAGAGGAAGCTACGAGCAGTACTTC	CASSLRGSYEQYF
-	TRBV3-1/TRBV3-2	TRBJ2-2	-	TGTGCCAGCAGCCAGACCGGGGCACGAACCGGGGAGCTGTTTTTT	CASSQTGARTGELFF
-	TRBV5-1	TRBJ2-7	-	TGCGCCAGCAGCTTGGCAGGGATGGTCTACGAGCAGTACTTC	CASSLAGMVYEQYF
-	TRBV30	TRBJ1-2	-	TGTGCCTGGAGTGCCTCGGGACATGGCTACACCTTC	CAWSASGHGYTF